A selection of T cell receptor beta chains follows, all from one sample in a study of beta chain features in type 1 diabetes. Assay: immunoSEQ multiplex PCR; the TCRdb copy retains only in-frame clones and omits some. This table holds some 240,000 clones, about a sixth found once. The sample comprised naive CD4+ T cells from blood. All receptors come from a man aged 30 to 39 with type 1 diabetes. CDR3s include the opening cysteine and the closing phenylalanine or tryptophan. Fields, in order: V gene, D gene, J gene, clone size, CDR3 DNA, CDR3 protein. A D gene is named only where the DNA matches it firmly. Expanded clones get a size class; other rows say once, few or many, or leave the size out.

>TRBV6-1|.|TRBJ1-1|few
TGTGCCAGCAGTTCGGCCGAACGGACTGAAGCTTTCTTT
CASSSAERTEAFF
>TRBV7-7|TRBD1|TRBJ2-5|few
TGTGCTAGCAGCTCCGGGACAGGGGGCAGTGAGACCCAGTACTTC
CASSSGTGGSETQYF
>TRBV29-1|.|TRBJ1-1|.
TGCAGCGTTGACCGAGGAATGAACACTGAAGCTTTCTTT
CSVDRGMNTEAFF
>TRBV18|TRBD2|TRBJ2-3|few
TGTGCCAGCTCACCCGGACTAGCCGTCACAGATACGCAGTATTTT
CASSPGLAVTDTQYF
>TRBV28|.|TRBJ2-3|.
TGTGCCAGCAGGCAACAGGGGAGGGATACGCAGTATTTT
CASRQQGRDTQYF
>TRBV6-5|.|TRBJ2-1|few
TGTGCCAGCAGCCTGCGGGGTGAGCAGTTCTTC
CASSLRGEQFF
>TRBV29-1|TRBD1|TRBJ1-2|few
TGCAGCGCATGGACAGGGGGTTTTAAGGGCTATGGCTACACCTTC
CSAWTGGFKGYGYTF
>TRBV5-6|.|TRBJ1-4|.
TGTGCCAGCAGTCTCCTCGCTAATGAAAAACTGTTTTTT
CASSLLANEKLFF
>TRBV29-1|.|TRBJ2-7|.
TGCAGCGTGACTAGTACAGGGGACGAGCAGTACTTC
CSVTSTGDEQYF
>TRBV20-1|.|TRBJ2-7|.
TGCAGTGCTACCGAAGACTACGAGCAGTACTTC
CSATEDYEQYF
>TRBV5-4|TRBD2|TRBJ2-7|few
TGTGCCAGCAGCCCGGAGGGACTAGCGTTTGAGCAGTACTTC
CASSPEGLAFEQYF
>TRBV7-9|TRBD1|TRBJ1-1|few
TGTGCCAGCAGCAGCGTGCCGGGACAGCGTGAAGCTTTCTTT
CASSSVPGQREAFF
>TRBV20-1|.|TRBJ1-1|.
TGCAGTGCTGACCAGCTTGAAGCTTTCTTT
CSADQLEAFF
>TRBV7-9|TRBD1|TRBJ1-5|few
TGTGCCAGCAGCTTACCAGGGGGAGAGCAGCCCCAGCATTTT
CASSLPGGEQPQHF
>TRBV30|.|TRBJ2-3|few
TGTGCCTGGAGTGTACGGGACACTTATACGCAGTATTTT
CAWSVRDTYTQYF
>TRBV5-4|.|TRBJ1-2|.
TGTGCCAGCAGCACCCGCGACAGACCCTACACCTTC
CASSTRDRPYTF
>TRBV7-9|.|TRBJ2-5|few
TGTGCCAGCAGCTTGGGGACCGGACAGGAGACCCAGTACTTC
CASSLGTGQETQYF
>TRBV15|.|TRBJ2-1|.
TGTGCCACCAGCAGAGAGTCGGGCAGCTACAATGAGCAGTTCTTC
CATSRESGSYNEQFF
>TRBV23-1|.|TRBJ2-2|few
TGCGCCAGCAGTCAAGGACAAAATCACGGGGAGCTGTTTTTT
CASSQGQNHGELFF
>TRBV4-1|.|TRBJ1-2|few
TGCGCCAGCAGCCAAGATAGGGTATATGGCTACACCTTC
CASSQDRVYGYTF
>TRBV9|.|TRBJ2-3|few
TGTGCCAGCAGCTGGACCGCTAGCACAGATACGCAGTATTTT
CASSWTASTDTQYF
>TRBV27|.|TRBJ2-5|few
TGTGCCAGCAGTTTAGATGGGGGAGGTTTAGAGACCCAGTACTTC
CASSLDGGGLETQYF
>TRBV28|.|TRBJ2-3|few
TGTGCCAGCAGTCCGCGGGACCTGGGAACAGATACGCAGTATTTT
CASSPRDLGTDTQYF
>TRBV9|.|TRBJ2-1|.
TGTGCCAGCAGCTCGGGACCGTCAGCTTACAATGAGCAGTTCTTC
CASSSGPSAYNEQFF